The present entry profiles one TCR beta chain with its context. Its antigen is still unknown. This sample was included in a study of T cell responses to AZD1222 COVID-19 vaccine. Study results and limitations: The donors showed a predominance of white British ancestry and of females, with possible underestimation of clonal diversity. There were repertoire samples only from the period after the peak T cell response.

Profiling relied on immunoSEQ multiplex PCR, and the TCRdb table lists in-frame clones only, not all of them. The sample carries tens of thousands of clones, 70% to 90% recorded once. The CDR3 is 14 amino acids. The V end lost 0 bases, the J end lost 6 bases, and 12 bases lay between the germline ends. The germline V gene has CDR1 LGHNA and CDR2 YSLEER. V and J are TRBV4-3 and TRBJ2-7; D unclear. The TCR was taken from an adult who received the AZD1222 COVID-19 vaccine. The specimen was peripheral blood, collected 28 days after the second AZD1222 dose. The DNA for the CDR3 is TGCGCCAGCAGCCAAGACCTACCCCTCACCGAGCAGTACTTC. Translated: CASSQDLPLTEQYF.